This T cell receptor (beta chain) was sequenced for a study of technical replicates of blood from several donors. This table comes from immunoSEQ multiplex PCR, and its TCRdb copy is limited to in-frame clones, with some not included. The data contain about 73,000 clones, 93% of them singletons. The germline CDR1 and CDR2 sequences are SGHRS and YFSETQ. This CDR3 is built from 15 residues. V lost 7 bases and J 5 bases, leaving 21 bases between the germline ends. The receptor comes from a human donor in good health. The sequenced sample consisted of T cells isolated from PBMCs. The gene calls are TRBV5-1 and TRBJ2-5; D gene unclear. CDR3 amino acids: CASRPGLLSEETQYF. The CDR3 coding sequence is TGCGCCAGCCGCCCAGGCCTTCTATCCGAGGAGACCCAGTACTTC.